This is a list of T cell receptor beta chains from one sample in a study of cytotoxic CD8 clonotypes in ibrutinib-treated CLL. This table comes from immunoSEQ multiplex PCR, and its TCRdb copy is limited to in-frame clones, with some not included. This sample carries some 130,000 clones, under 95% of them seen once, and the ten largest clones take 11%. Sequenced material: PBMCs, taken after 12 months of ibrutinib treatment. These receptors came from a human donor with chronic lymphocytic leukemia. Each CDR3 is given with its conserved first and last residue. The D gene is left open where the match is weak. Some rows have no size entry. The others give once, few or many, or a class for an expanded clone.

TRBV10-3	-	-	TRBJ1-1	TGTGCCATCAGTCTTCAGGGAGGTAGCACTGAAGCTTTCTTT	CAISLQGGSTEAFF
TRBV6-5	TRBD1	-	TRBJ2-2	TGTGCCAGCAGCCCCGGACAGGGTTCCTACGGGGAGCTGTTTTTT	CASSPGQGSYGELFF
TRBV30	-	-	TRBJ1-2	TGTGCCTTGCGGGCAGATAACTATGGCTACACCTTC	CALRADNYGYTF
TRBV9	TRBD1	-	TRBJ1-5	TGTGCCAGCAGCGTAGGACAGGGGAGGGGGGAGCCCCAGCATTTT	CASSVGQGRGEPQHF
TRBV4-2	-	-	TRBJ1-1	TGTGCCAGCAGCCCAACCTCAGGAGGTGCTGAAGCTTTCTTT	CASSPTSGGAEAFF
TRBV4-1	-	once	TRBJ2-2	TGCGCCAGCAGCCAACCCCATGAACGGCCCGGGGAGCTGTTTTTT	CASSQPHERPGELFF
TRBV6-5	TRBD2	-	TRBJ2-2	TGTGCCAGCAGGCTAGCGGCAACGAACACCGGGGAGCTGTTTTTT	CASRLAATNTGELFF
TRBV9	-	-	TRBJ2-3	TGTGCCAGCAGCTCCCAGCCGGGACGCACAGATACGCAGTATTTT	CASSSQPGRTDTQYF
TRBV2	TRBD2	-	TRBJ2-5	TGTGCCACTCAAAAGGCGGGAGGGCCACGGGAGACCCAGTACTTC	CATQKAGGPRETQYF
TRBV7-3	TRBD2	-	TRBJ2-5	TGTGCCAACAGCTACTCAATAGCGGGATCACTCGAGACCCAGTACTTC	CANSYSIAGSLETQYF
TRBV29-1	-	-	TRBJ2-5	TGCAGCGTCGCCAGGTTATTCCAAGAGACCCAGTACTTC	CSVARLFQETQYF
TRBV7-2	-	-	TRBJ1-1	TGTGCCAGCAGCTTCGGGGCAGCCAACACTGAAGCTTTCTTT	CASSFGAANTEAFF
TRBV28	TRBD1	-	TRBJ2-2	TGTGCCAGCAACTTGAGACAGGGGCTCTTAACCGGGGAGCTGTTTTTT	CASNLRQGLLTGELFF
TRBV5-1	-	-	TRBJ2-3	TGCGCCAGCAGCTTGGTGGACAGCACAGATACGCAGTATTTT	CASSLVDSTDTQYF
TRBV28	TRBD1	-	TRBJ2-3	TGTGCCAGCAGTCCTGGACAGGGAGTGGGGGATACGCAGTATTTT	CASSPGQGVGDTQYF
TRBV27	-	-	TRBJ1-1	TGTGCCAGCAGTTTTCTTGGAGGGAACACTGAAGCTTTCTTT	CASSFLGGNTEAFF
TRBV6-5	-	-	TRBJ2-7	TGTGCCAGCAGTACGACAGGCGAGCAGTACTTC	CASSTTGEQYF
TRBV11-3	TRBD2	-	TRBJ2-1	TGTGCCAGCGGACTAGCGGGACTCTACAATGAGCAGTTCTTC	CASGLAGLYNEQFF
TRBV2	TRBD1	once	TRBJ2-7	TGTGCCAGCAGGGCCGGGACAGGGGTATACGAGCAGTACTTC	CASRAGTGVYEQYF
TRBV18	TRBD1	once	TRBJ1-2	TGTGCCAGCTCCCCACCCGGGACAGCCAACTATGGCTACACCTTC	CASSPPGTANYGYTF
TRBV7-9	-	-	TRBJ2-2	TGTGCCAGCAGCTTATTGGGGGTCACCGGGGAGCTGTTTTTT	CASSLLGVTGELFF
TRBV28	-	-	TRBJ2-6	TGTGCCAGCAGCTCCTCTGGGGCCAACGTCCTGACTTTC	CASSSSGANVLTF